One and the same sample provided the 22 T cell receptor beta chains below, sequenced in a study of vaccination and CD4 T cells after COVID-19. Treatment meaning: 10-day PBMC culture with coronavirus spike peptide pools or control peptides (ViraFEST assay). These receptors have no known antigen. Sequence data for DNA of cultured CD4+ T cells were generated by the Oncomine TCR Beta short-read assay. One entry per CDR3 protein, called by TCRdb with MiXCR from the PCR reads. The data hold about 9,200 distinct CDR3 sequences, with 45% to 60% observed a single time. Sequenced: CD4+ T cells from blood, cultured in vitro. Receptors originate from a human donor who had recovered from COVID-19.

As DNA, the CDR3 is TGTGCCAGTAGTATAAGGGGTATCGGGGCGGCGAGCGAGCAGTACTTC. Translation gives CASSIRGIGAASEQYF. The chain has TRBV19 and TRBJ2-7, with D perhaps matching TRBD1 or TRBD2 (5 bases each). Looked up from germline, CDR1 is LNHDA and CDR2 is SQIVND (reference sequence). The ends were cut back, 2 bases at V and 6 bases at J, with 20 bases in the middle. This CDR3 is 16 amino acids long.

In its sample, this clonotype was seen a few times. The V and J genes are TRBV2 and TRBJ2-3, with D maybe TRBD2 (6 bases). V dropped 7 bases and J dropped 0 bases, with 17 bases sitting between them. Germline loops: CDR1 SNHLY, CDR2 FYNNEI. This CDR3 spans 16 amino acids. CDR3 sequence reads: CASNPAGLPSTDTQYF. The CDR3 nucleotides read TGTGCCAGCAACCCCGCGGGGCTACCTAGCACAGATACGCAGTATTTT. The variable domain in full, with the rest retrieved from reference TRBV2 and TRBJ2-3, is EPEVTQTPSHQVTQMGQEVILRCVPISNHLYFYWYRQILGQKVEFLVSFYNNEISEKSEIFDDQFSVERPDGSNFTLKIRSTKLEDSAMYFCASNPAGLPSTDTQYFGPGTRLTVL.

This clonotype was seen just once. V and J are TRBV11-3 and TRBJ2-7, with a tentative D call TRBD2 (6 bases). The CDR3 length is 11 residues. Per germline, CDR1 SGHNT and CDR2 YENEEA. V was trimmed by 3 bases and J by 10 bases, leaving 10 bases between them. The chain's CDR3 is CASSLGGPQYF. CDR3 coding DNA: TGTGCCAGCAGCTTGGGGGGTCCTCAGTACTTC.

The chain carries TRBV6-5 and TRBJ1-5; possible D gene TRBD1, 6 bases. Per the germline V gene, CDR1 is MNHEY and CDR2 is SVGAGI. The CDR3 loop spans 16 amino acids. V shed 0 bases and J shed 1 base, with 10 bases lying between them. CDR3 amino acids: CASSYSSRGSNQPQHF. The CDR3 bases are TGTGCCAGCAGTTACTCGTCCAGGGGAAGCAATCAGCCCCAGCATTTT.

This chain uses TRBV20-1 with TRBJ1-1; D is unresolved. The V and J ends lost 4 bases and 5 bases respectively, with 17 bases between them. Germline V CDR1 and CDR2: DFQATT, SNEGSKA (reference sequence). The CDR3 loop spans 14 amino acids. The CDR3 region has the DNA TGCAGTGCTAACTTAGGGAGCCTAGGGACTGAAGCTTTCTTT. Encoded protein: CSANLGSLGTEAFF.

The genes are TRBV19 and TRBJ2-1; 8 bases match TRBD1. Losses at the gene ends were 6 bases for V and 4 bases for J; bases not matched to a gene: 5. CDR3 size: 14 residues. Germline values: CDR1 LNHDA, CDR2 SQIVND (reference sequence). As DNA, the CDR3 is TGTGCCAGTAGCCTTGGACAGGGTTACAATGAGCAGTTCTTC. Translating gives CASSLGQGYNEQFF.

This clonotype showed up just a few times. The V gene is TRBV6-1, the J gene TRBJ2-5; no definite D call. Germline CDR1 and CDR2: MNHNS and SASEGT. Trimming left V 4 bases short and J 2 bases short, with 14 bases between. The CDR3 sequence is 15 residues long. The CDR3 sequence: CASSVAGGRQETQYF. The CDR3 coding sequence is TGTGCCAGCAGTGTGGCAGGTGGAAGGCAAGAGACCCAGTACTTC.

This chain links TRBV7-4 with TRBJ2-1; D is undetermined. The germline V and J ends were trimmed by 4 bases and 2 bases, with 12 bases remaining between them. The CDR3 loop spans 15 amino acids. Germline V gene lookup returns CDR1 SGHVT and CDR2 SQSDAQ. CDR3: CASSSLEVPYNEQFF. DNA for the CDR3: TGTGCCAGCAGCTCCTTAGAAGTTCCCTACAATGAGCAGTTCTTC. The full variable domain, in which reference TRBV7-4 and TRBJ2-1 provide the parts outside the CDR3, is GAGVSQSPRYKVAKRGRDVALRCDSISGHVTLYWYRQTLGQGSEVLTYSQSDAQRDKSGRPSGRFSAERPERSVSTLKIQRTEQGDSAVYLCASSSLEVPYNEQFFGPGTRLTVL.

The genes are TRBV2 and TRBJ1-2; possible D gene TRBD1, 6 bases. Germline loops: CDR1 SNHLY, CDR2 FYNNEI. This CDR3 is 12 amino acids long. V was pared by 5 bases and J by 7 bases, with 11 bases between. CDR3 region: CASSTGFGGYTF. The DNA for the CDR3 is TGTGCCAGCAGTACAGGGTTTGGTGGCTACACCTTC.

The gene calls are TRBV6-1 and TRBJ1-1, with TRBD1 as a possible D gene (6 bases). The germline V and J ends were trimmed by 5 bases and 1 base, with 8 bases remaining between them. Germline values: CDR1 MNHNS, CDR2 SASEGT. The CDR3 contains 13 residues. CDR3 in amino acids: CASSQGSNTEAFF. CDR3 nucleotides: TGTGCCAGCAGTCAGGGGTCGAACACTGAAGCTTTCTTT.

This chain connects TRBV18 to TRBJ2-5; either TRBD1 or TRBD2 may supply D (6 bases each). The ends were cut back, 3 bases at V and 4 bases at J, with 12 bases in the middle. The germline CDR1 and CDR2 sequences are KGHSH and LQKENI. This CDR3 region has 14 residues. The CDR3 region has the DNA TGTGCCAGCTCACCTTCGGGGGCGGGAGAGACCCAGTACTTC. Translation: CASSPSGAGETQYF.

This chain connects TRBV7-3 to TRBJ2-3; 12 bases agree with TRBD2. The CDR3 runs 15 residues. Germline CDR1 is SGHTA and CDR2 is FQGTGA. J was trimmed by 5 bases and V by 5 bases; bases with no gene match: 5. The CDR3 loop reads CASSPSGGAGDTQYF. CDR3 DNA sequence: TGTGCCAGCAGCCCTAGCGGGGGGGCAGGAGATACGCAGTATTTT. Filled out from reference TRBV7-3 and TRBJ2-3, the complete variable domain reads GAGVSQTPSNKVTEKGKYVELRCDPISGHTALYWYRQSLGQGPEFLIYFQGTGAADDSGLPNDRFFAVRPEGSVSTLKIQRTERGDSAVYLCASSPSGGAGDTQYFGPGTRLTVL.

This chain uses TRBV7-6 with TRBJ2-5; TRBD2 is a possible D gene (6 bases). V gave up 1 base and J gave up 5 bases, with 14 bases separating them. The CDR3 sequence is 15 residues long. Germline CDR1 SGHVS, CDR2 FNYEAQ. The CDR3 spells CASSLVRGAGETQYF. DNA of the CDR3: TGTGCCAGCAGCTTAGTACGCGGGGCCGGTGAGACCCAGTACTTC. Drawing the rest from reference TRBV7-6 and TRBJ2-5, the complete variable domain is GAGVSQSPRYKVTKRGQDVALRCDPISGHVSLYWYRQALGQGPEFLTYFNYEAQQDKSGLPNDRFSAERPEGSISTLTIQRTEQRDSAMYRCASSLVRGAGETQYFGPGTRLLVL.

The CDR3 coding sequence is TGCAGTGCGCGGCGCGGGGGCGCCGGCTATGGCTACACCTTC. It specifies CSARRGGAGYGYTF. V usage is TRBV20-1 and J usage is TRBJ1-2; a weak D match, TRBD1 (6 bases). CDR1 and CDR2 from the germline V gene are DFQATT and SNEGSKA (reference sequence). V was cut by 6 bases and J by 4 bases, with 18 bases left in between. The CDR3 is 14 amino acids.

The rearrangement links TRBV2 to TRBJ1-2; 7 bases line up with TRBD1. This CDR3 has 14 residues. CDR1 and CDR2 from the germline V gene are SNHLY and FYNNEI. V lost 9 bases to trimming and J lost 5 bases; unmatched junction nucleotides: 12. The chain's CDR3 is CASRQGGAAYGYTF. The CDR3 nucleotides are TGTGCCAGTAGACAGGGAGGTGCGGCTTATGGCTACACCTTC.

This sequence joins TRBV4-2 and TRBJ1-2; D unresolved. Germline assignment: CDR1 LGHNA and CDR2 YNFKEQ. V was shortened by 4 bases and J by 8 bases, with 14 bases between the two germline ends. The CDR3 is 13 amino acids. CDR3 DNA sequence: TGTGCCAGCAGCCCAGACTCGGGCCACGGCTACACCTTC. Encoded protein: CASSPDSGHGYTF.

This clonotype was seen more than once but under ten times. The chain combines TRBV20-1 with TRBJ1-1, with 9 bases identical to TRBD1. Germline-derived CDR1 and CDR2 are DFQATT and SNEGSKA (reference sequence). The CDR3 sequence is 17 residues long. V dropped 0 bases and J dropped 0; count of bases not matched to a gene: 8. For the CDR3, the DNA is TGCAGTGCTAGAGATCGAGACAGGGGGACAATGAACACTGAAGCTTTCTTT. Translation: CSARDRDRGTMNTEAFF.

This clonotype is medium-sized. The rearrangement links TRBV7-9 to TRBJ1-4; D unclear. V lost 1 base and J 3 bases, leaving 6 bases between the germline ends. The CDR3 is made up of 14 amino acids. The germline CDR1 and CDR2 sequences are SEHNR and FQNEAQ (reference sequence). The CDR3 DNA reads TGTGCCAGCAGCTTAGGGAAGGCTAATGAAAAACTGTTTTTT. Its translation is CASSLGKANEKLFF.

The rearrangement links TRBV5-4 to TRBJ2-3, with TRBD2 matching 8 bases. The CDR3 consists of 16 residues. The V and J ends lost 4 bases and 5 bases, in that order; junction bases with no gene match: 12. Germline V gene lookup returns CDR1 SGHNT and CDR2 YYREEE (reference sequence). The CDR3 DNA is TGTGCCAGCAGCCCTGACGACGTAACTAGCGGAGATACGCAGTATTTT. Its translation: CASSPDDVTSGDTQYF.

The chain has TRBV11-2 and TRBJ1-6; D is perhaps TRBD1 (5 bases). The ends were cut back, 5 bases at V and 1 base at J, with 9 bases in the middle. The germline gives CDR1 SGHAT, CDR2 FQNNGV. The CDR3 is 15 residues long. The CDR3 DNA follows: TGTGCCAGCAGCAGGGAGGGGTCCTATAATTCACCCCTCCACTTT. It is translated as CASSREGSYNSPLHF.

The chain uses TRBV7-3 and TRBJ1-1; no firm D call. The CDR3 is made up of 13 amino acids. Trimming stripped 5 bases from V and 0 bases from J, with 7 bases between. Germline V gene data show CDR1 as SGHTA and CDR2 as FQGTGA. CDR3: CASSIEVNTEAFF. DNA of the CDR3: TGTGCCAGCAGCATCGAAGTGAACACTGAAGCTTTCTTT.

The chain uses TRBV7-9 and TRBJ1-2, with 10 positions matching TRBD1. The germline V gene encodes CDR1 SEHNR and CDR2 FQNEAQ (reference sequence). V lost 5 bases and J lost 7; bases outside the gene matches: 10. The CDR3 contains 15 residues. The CDR3 DNA follows: TGTGCCAGCAGCCGAGGTCGACAGGGGGCCAGTGGCTACACCTTC. Protein product: CASSRGRQGASGYTF. Full variable domain (remainder filled in from reference TRBV7-9 and TRBJ1-2): DTGVSQNPRHKITKRGQNVTFRCDPISEHNRLYWYRQTLGQGPEFLTYFQNEAQLEKSRLLSDRFSAERPKGSFSTLEIQRTEQGDSAMYLCASSRGRQGASGYTFGSGTRLTVV.